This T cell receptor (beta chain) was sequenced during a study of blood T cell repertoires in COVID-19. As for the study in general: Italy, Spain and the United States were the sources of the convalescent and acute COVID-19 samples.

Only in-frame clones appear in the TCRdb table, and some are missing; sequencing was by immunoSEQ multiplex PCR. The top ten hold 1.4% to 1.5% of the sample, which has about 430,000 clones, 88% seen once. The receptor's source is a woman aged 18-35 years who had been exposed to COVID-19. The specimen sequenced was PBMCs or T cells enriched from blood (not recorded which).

The DNA for the CDR3 is TGTGCCAGCAGCTCAAACCGGGACAGGAGCTCCTACGAGCAGTACTTC. As protein: CASSSNRDRSSYEQYF. This chain connects TRBV4-2 to TRBJ2-7, with TRBD1 matching 8 bases. The CDR3 has 16 residues. With 5 bases clipped from V and 0 bases from J, the junction kept 9 bases outside the gene matches. Germline-derived CDR1 and CDR2 are LGHNA and YNFKEQ.